This T cell receptor (beta chain) was profiled in a study of shared clonotypes between healthy human individuals. Broader study findings: Represented diversity, genetic and exposure-history alike, was limited by few donors.

The junction had 10 bases not matched to a gene; V was cut back by 10 bases and J by 7 bases. CDR1 and CDR2 from the germline V gene are LNHDA and SQIVND (reference sequence). This CDR3 contains 14 residues. Researchers divided each subset's genomic DNA evenly across several immunoSEQ plates. In the source study's methods: ImmunoSEQ junction-only sequences lacked quality scores, so their filtering differed. Clones were sequenced by immunoSEQ multiplex PCR, and TCRdb holds only the in-frame ones, with some missing. V, J and clone size reflect that table, while D and trimming were determined from the DNA. The sample has over 2 million clones; approximately 95% are singletons. This clone was recorded a few times. The antigen is not known.

This clonotype was sampled from a man between 18 and 35 years old in good health. Sequencing input: naive CD4+ T cells sorted from blood. Subset noted: CD45RA+ positively selected. The V gene is TRBV19, the J gene TRBJ1-6; TRBD1 matches at 7 bases. This CDR3 reads CATKRDSVNSPLHF. The CDR3 bases are TGTGCCACCAAAAGGGACAGCGTAAATTCACCCCTCCACTTT.